The clone carrying this T cell receptor beta chain appeared many times. The data stem from a study of T cells in Graves' hyperthyroidism and ophthalmopathy. Using RNA transcripts as the source, TCR beta CDR3 regions were amplified. HTBI primers were the set used in a first-round RT-PCR of the TCR CDR3. Using its own MiXCR run on the multiplex PCR reads, TCRdb lists one record per CDR3 protein. Seen here are 700,000 to 950,000 distinct CDR3 sequences, over 35% observed once, and the top ten hold around 31%. The CDR3 loop spans 15 amino acids. V was clipped by 5 bases and J by 3 bases, with 13 bases between them. CDR1 and CDR2 (germline): SGHTA, FQGTGA. Newly diagnosed patients aged 18 to 65 had hyperthyroidism of under 2 months' duration. The diagnoses drew upon clinical symptoms, serum thyroxine and TRAb, thyroid ultrasound and orbital computed tomography.

Sequencing used blood. This rearrangement joins TRBV7-3 to TRBJ2-2; D unclear. This clonotype was obtained from a woman in her thirties or forties with Graves' hyperthyroidism. For the CDR3, the DNA is TGTGCCAGCAGCCCCTCGTCGTCCCACACCGGGGAGCTGTTTTTT. Its translation: CASSPSSSHTGELFF. The full variable domain, in which reference TRBV7-3 and TRBJ2-2 provide the parts outside the CDR3, is GAGVSQTPSNKVTEKGKYVELRCDPISGHTALYWYRQSLGQGPEFLIYFQGTGAADDSGLPNDRFFAVRPEGSVSTLKIQRTERGDSAVYLCASSPSSSHTGELFFGEGSRLTVL.